These T cell receptor beta chains were read from a single sample in a study of blood T cell repertoires in COVID-19. Clones were read by immunoSEQ multiplex PCR, and TCRdb kept only the in-frame ones, dropping some. The table has fewer than 250,000 clones, around four fifths seen once. The sample consisted of peripheral blood. These receptors all come from a woman in her 70s with acute or convalescent COVID-19. The CDR3 runs from the conserved cysteine through the conserved F or W. The order of the fields is V gene, D gene, J gene, clone size, CDR3 DNA, CDR3 protein. D genes are given only for firm matches. Clone size is stated in some rows and not others, as once, few, many or a class when expanded.

>TRBV4-3|-|TRBJ2-1|-
TGCGCCAGCAGCCAAGGTCGATTGCGGAACTCCTACAATGAGCAGTTCTTC
CASSQGRLRNSYNEQFF
>TRBV9|TRBD2|TRBJ2-3|-
TGTGCCAGCAGCGCCCGGACTAGCGGGGGGAGCACAGATACGCAGTATTTT
CASSARTSGGSTDTQYF
>TRBV11-2|-|TRBJ2-7|-
TGTGCCAGCAGCTCCGGACAGCCATACGAGCAGTACTTC
CASSSGQPYEQYF
>TRBV19|-|TRBJ1-1|-
TGTGCCAGTAGTATAGGCTGGGGCCTTAACACTGAAGCTTTCTTT
CASSIGWGLNTEAFF
>TRBV19|-|TRBJ2-7|-
TGTGCCAGTAGTATAGTGGGCAGACCTTCTTACGAGCAGTACTTC
CASSIVGRPSYEQYF
>TRBV9|TRBD1|TRBJ1-1|-
TGTGCCAGCAGCGTAGAGGGACAGACGAACACTGAAGCTTTCTTT
CASSVEGQTNTEAFF
>TRBV7-8|-|TRBJ1-2|-
TGTGCCAGCAGCCCCGACAGCTACGGCTATGGCTACACCTTC
CASSPDSYGYGYTF
>TRBV4-2|TRBD1|TRBJ1-5|-
TGTGCCAGCAGCGGAACCGGGACAGGCTATTATAGCAATCAGCCCCAGCATTTT
CASSGTGTGYYSNQPQHF
>TRBV7-2|TRBD1|TRBJ2-1|once
TGTGCCAGCAGCTCGGGACAGGGGGAAGTCGGTGAGCAGTTCTTC
CASSSGQGEVGEQFF
>TRBV6-2/TRBV6-3|-|TRBJ2-1|-
TGTGCCAGCAGTATGACAGGAGGATACAATGAGCAGTTCTTC
CASSMTGGYNEQFF
>TRBV7-9|TRBD1|TRBJ2-1|-
TGTGCCAGCAGCTCGATCGGACAGGGGGCGTGGGATGAGCAGTTCTTC
CASSSIGQGAWDEQFF
>TRBV7-2|-|TRBJ1-2|-
TGTGCCAGCACCGATTTATCAGGGAACTATGGCTACACCTTC
CASTDLSGNYGYTF
>TRBV4-1|TRBD1|TRBJ1-2|-
TGCGCCAGCAGCCAAGTCAGGGGGCGCAGGGGAGGCTACACCTTC
CASSQVRGRRGGYTF
>TRBV5-1|-|TRBJ2-7|few
TGCGCCAGCAGCCAGACCAAGGGTTTGAGGACAGACGCCTACGAGCAGTACTTC
CASSQTKGLRTDAYEQYF
>TRBV5-1|-|TRBJ1-2|few
TGCGCCAGCAGCTTGGAAGGGGAAGGTGGCTACACCTTC
CASSLEGEGGYTF
>TRBV5-4|-|TRBJ1-6|-
TGTGCCAGCAGCTTGGACGCAGGCTTAGCGGGTAATTCACCCCTCCACTTT
CASSLDAGLAGNSPLHF
>TRBV18|-|TRBJ1-1|-
TGTGCCAGCTCACGTAACAGGGAAACTGAAGCTTTCTTT
CASSRNRETEAFF
>TRBV7-9|-|TRBJ2-2|-
TGTGCCAGCACACTCTCCGGCAGGGCGAACACCGGGGAGCTGTTTTTT
CASTLSGRANTGELFF
>TRBV28|-|TRBJ1-2|-
TGTGCCAGCAGGAACAGGGTTGGCTACACCTTC
CASRNRVGYTF
>TRBV27|-|TRBJ2-3|-
TGTGCCAGCAGTAAGGCGGGGAGCACAGATACGCAGTATTTT
CASSKAGSTDTQYF
>TRBV7-9|-|TRBJ1-4|once
TGTGCCAGCAGCCCTCACACGTCAACTAATGAAAAACTGTTTTTT
CASSPHTSTNEKLFF
>TRBV7-2|TRBD1|TRBJ1-5|once
TGTGCCAGCAGCCCCGGGACAGTTTATCAGCCCCAGCATTTT
CASSPGTVYQPQHF
>TRBV6-5|TRBD1|TRBJ2-7|-
TGTGCCAGCAGAGTGGAGACAGGGGGCGCGTACGAGCAGTACTTC
CASRVETGGAYEQYF
>TRBV20-1|TRBD2|TRBJ2-3|-
TGCAGTGCTAGTTCTAGCGGGGGCACAGATACGCAGTATTTT
CSASSSGGTDTQYF
>TRBV9|-|TRBJ1-2|-
TGTGCCAGCAGCGTAGATAGCCAGGGGTCTGGCTACACCTTC
CASSVDSQGSGYTF
>TRBV5-1|-|TRBJ1-3|-
TGCGCCAGCAGCTTGGAGGCGGGCAGAAGGAACACCATATATTTT
CASSLEAGRRNTIYF
>TRBV5-1|TRBD2|TRBJ2-3|-
TGCGCCAGCAGCTTGGCCGTTTTAGCGGGGGCTAGCGTGGATACGCAGTATTTT
CASSLAVLAGASVDTQYF
>TRBV4-2|TRBD2|TRBJ2-2|-
TGTGCCAGCAGCCAAGGACTAGCGGGGGTCACCGGGGAGCTGTTTTTT
CASSQGLAGVTGELFF
>TRBV3-1/TRBV3-2|-|TRBJ1-2|-
TGTGCCAGCAGCCATTCCGGCGGGGGCTACACCTTC
CASSHSGGGYTF
>TRBV24-1|TRBD1|TRBJ1-2|-
TGTGCCACCAGTGGCGGGACAGGGGCCGGTAACTATGGCTACACCTTC
CATSGGTGAGNYGYTF
>TRBV4-3|-|TRBJ2-1|-
TGCGCCAGCAGCCAAGATCCTCCCGCGAGCTCCTACAATGAGCAGTTCTTC
CASSQDPPASSYNEQFF
>TRBV12-3/TRBV12-4|-|TRBJ2-1|-
TGTGCCAGCAGTCCCGGCTACAATGAGCAGTTCTTC
CASSPGYNEQFF
>TRBV28|-|TRBJ1-1|-
TGTGCCAGCAGTCTCAGCAGACCAGGGGTCACTGAAGCTTTCTTT
CASSLSRPGVTEAFF
>TRBV29-1|TRBD2|TRBJ2-5|-
TGCAGCGTTTATAGCGGGGGGGCCGGAGAGACCCAGTACTTC
CSVYSGGAGETQYF
>TRBV4-2|TRBD1|TRBJ2-1|-
TGTGCCAGCAGCCAAGAGTTGACGACAGGGAAGTTCTTC
CASSQELTTGKFF
>TRBV3-1/TRBV3-2|-|TRBJ2-2|-
TGTGCCAGCAGACTCCATGGGCGGGGCCGCACCGGGGAGCTGTTTTTT
CASRLHGRGRTGELFF
>TRBV3-1/TRBV3-2|-|TRBJ1-1|-
TGTGCCAGCAGTAATGGACTTAGACTCTCGAACACTGAAGCTTTCTTT
CASSNGLRLSNTEAFF
>TRBV6-6|TRBD1|TRBJ1-1|-
TGTGCCAGCAGTGATACGGGACAGCAGAACACTGAAGCTTTCTTT
CASSDTGQQNTEAFF
>TRBV6-2/TRBV6-3|-|TRBJ2-2|-
TGTGCCAGCAGTCGATCCATAGACACCGGGGAGCTGTTTTTT
CASSRSIDTGELFF
>TRBV30|-|TRBJ1-3|-
TGTGCCTGGAGTCCAACCCAGGGGCCTGGAAACACCATATATTTT
CAWSPTQGPGNTIYF
>TRBV4-3|TRBD1|TRBJ1-2|-
TGCGCCAGCAGCCAAGCAGGGGGATACTATGGCTACACCTTC
CASSQAGGYYGYTF
>TRBV6-5|-|TRBJ2-7|-
TGTGCCAGCAGACAGGGAGCCTCCTACGAGCAGTACTTC
CASRQGASYEQYF
>TRBV5-1|-|TRBJ2-6|-
TGCGCCAGCAGCTTGTCAGGAACTGGGGCCAACGTCCTGACTTTC
CASSLSGTGANVLTF
>TRBV28|TRBD1|TRBJ1-2|few
TGTGCCAGCTACGTGATGGGACAGGAGAACTATGGCTACACCTTC
CASYVMGQENYGYTF
>TRBV4-2|-|TRBJ2-5|-
TGTGCCAGCAGCCAAGTCGGAGGGAGGAGGGAGACCCAGTACTTC
CASSQVGGRRETQYF
>TRBV18|-|TRBJ1-4|-
TGTGCCAGCTCACCACGACAGGCCAATAATGAAAAACTGTTTTTT
CASSPRQANNEKLFF
>TRBV7-9|TRBD1|TRBJ1-6|few
TGTGCCAGCAGCCCCGGGACAGCCTATAATTCACCCCTCCACTTT
CASSPGTAYNSPLHF
>TRBV27|-|TRBJ1-1|-
TGTGCCAGCAGGGTCTCGGGGGAGAACACTGAAGCTTTCTTT
CASRVSGENTEAFF
>TRBV19|-|TRBJ1-3|many
TGTGCCAGTAGTAGGACAGCCTCTGGAAACACCATATATTTT
CASSRTASGNTIYF
>TRBV4-3|TRBD1|TRBJ1-6|-
TGCGCCAGCAGCCAAGACAGGGGGCATAATTCACCCCTCCACTTT
CASSQDRGHNSPLHF
>TRBV10-3|-|TRBJ2-3|once
TGTGCCATCAGTGCTAATGGTCAGGGAAGCACAGATACGCAGTATTTT
CAISANGQGSTDTQYF
>TRBV24-1|-|TRBJ2-5|-
TGTGCCACCAGTGATTTCACACAGGCCCAAGAGACCCAGTACTTC
CATSDFTQAQETQYF
>TRBV4-3|TRBD2|TRBJ2-3|-
TGCGCCAGCAGCCAACAGACTAGCGGGGGCCTCACAGATACGCAGTATTTT
CASSQQTSGGLTDTQYF
>TRBV6-6|-|TRBJ1-5|-
TGTGCCAGCAGTTCGGTACGGAGCCAGCCCCAGCATTTT
CASSSVRSQPQHF